Given below is one TCR beta chain in context. The repertoire was sequenced with immunoSEQ multiplex PCR; TCRdb's copy has only in-frame clones and lacks some. The sample lists around 170,000 clones, 70% to 85% occurring once. CDR3 length: 12 residues. Germline CDR1 reads LNHDA; CDR2 reads SQIVND (reference sequence). The V segment lost 7 bases and the J segment 5 bases; nucleotides outside the gene matches: 4. The data derive from a study of blood T cell repertoires in COVID-19. The receptor was derived from a middle-aged man who had recovered from COVID-19. The sample taken for sequencing was PBMCs or T cells enriched from blood (not recorded which). The V gene is TRBV19, the J gene TRBJ1-2; TRBD1 agrees at 7 bases. DNA of the CDR3: TGTGCCAGTAACGGACAGGTTTATGGCTACACCTTC. Protein: CASNGQVYGYTF.